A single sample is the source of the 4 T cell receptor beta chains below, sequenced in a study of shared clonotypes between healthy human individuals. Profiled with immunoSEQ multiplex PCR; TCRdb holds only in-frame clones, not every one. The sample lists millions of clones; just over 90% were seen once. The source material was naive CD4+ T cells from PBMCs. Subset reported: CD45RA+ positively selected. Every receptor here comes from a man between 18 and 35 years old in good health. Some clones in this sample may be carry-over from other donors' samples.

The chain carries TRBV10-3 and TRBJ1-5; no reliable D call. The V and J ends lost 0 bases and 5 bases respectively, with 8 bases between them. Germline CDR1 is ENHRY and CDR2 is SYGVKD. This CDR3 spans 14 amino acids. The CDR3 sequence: CAISESEGDQPQHF. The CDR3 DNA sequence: TGTGCCATCAGTGAGTCTGAGGGAGATCAGCCCCAGCATTTT.

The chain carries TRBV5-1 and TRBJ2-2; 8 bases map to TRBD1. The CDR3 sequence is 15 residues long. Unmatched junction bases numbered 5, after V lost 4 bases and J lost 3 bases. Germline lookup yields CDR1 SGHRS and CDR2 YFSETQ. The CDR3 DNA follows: TGCGCCAGCAGCCCGACAGGGGTGGACACCGGGGAGCTGTTTTTT. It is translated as CASSPTGVDTGELFF.

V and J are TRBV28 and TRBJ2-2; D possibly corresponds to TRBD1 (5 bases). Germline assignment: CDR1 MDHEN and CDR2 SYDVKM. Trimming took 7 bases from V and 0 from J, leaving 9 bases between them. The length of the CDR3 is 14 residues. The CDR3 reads CASTRQTNTGELFF. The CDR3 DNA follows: TGTGCCAGCACCCGACAGACGAACACCGGGGAGCTGTTTTTT.

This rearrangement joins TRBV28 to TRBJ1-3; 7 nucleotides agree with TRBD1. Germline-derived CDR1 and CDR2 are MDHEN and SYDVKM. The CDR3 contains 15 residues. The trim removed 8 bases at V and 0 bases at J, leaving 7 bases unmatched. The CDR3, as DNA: TGTGCCAGCCGAATCCGGGACAGCTCTGGAAACACCATATATTTT. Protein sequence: CASRIRDSSGNTIYF.